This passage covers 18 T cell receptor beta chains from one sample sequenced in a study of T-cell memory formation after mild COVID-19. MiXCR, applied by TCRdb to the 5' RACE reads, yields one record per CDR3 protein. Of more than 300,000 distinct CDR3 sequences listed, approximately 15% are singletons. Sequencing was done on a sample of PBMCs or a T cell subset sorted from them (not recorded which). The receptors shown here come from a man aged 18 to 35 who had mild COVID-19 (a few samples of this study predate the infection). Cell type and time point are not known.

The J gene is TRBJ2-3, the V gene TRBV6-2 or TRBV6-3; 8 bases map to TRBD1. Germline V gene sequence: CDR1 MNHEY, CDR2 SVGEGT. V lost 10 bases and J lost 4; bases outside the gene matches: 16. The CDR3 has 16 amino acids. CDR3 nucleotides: TGTGCCACCCTCCAGAGAAGGACAGGGTCACCAGATACGCAGTATTTT. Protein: CATLQRRTGSPDTQYF.

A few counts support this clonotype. This chain's CDR3 is CASSLVMSGLPHGGYTF. Here the CDR3 DNA reads TGTGCCAGCAGCTTAGTTATGTCGGGACTGCCTCATGGTGGCTACACCTTC. This sequence joins TRBV7-2 and TRBJ1-2, with D possibly matching TRBD1 (5 bases). This CDR3 region has 17 residues. Germline CDR1 SGHTA, CDR2 FQGNSA. Trimming removed 1 base from V and 7 bases from J, with 22 bases in between.

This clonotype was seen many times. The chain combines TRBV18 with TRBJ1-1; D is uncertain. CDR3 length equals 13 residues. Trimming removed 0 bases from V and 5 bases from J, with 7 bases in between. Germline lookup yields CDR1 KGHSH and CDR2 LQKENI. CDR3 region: CASSPPGDTEAFF. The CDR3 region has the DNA TGTGCCAGCTCACCACCCGGGGATACTGAAGCTTTCTTT. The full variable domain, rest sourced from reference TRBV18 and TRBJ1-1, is NAGVMQNPRHLVRRRGQEARLRCSPMKGHSHVYWYRQLPEEGLKFMVYLQKENIIDESGMPKERFSAEFPKEGPSILRIQQVVRGDSAAYFCASSPPGDTEAFFGQGTRLTVV.

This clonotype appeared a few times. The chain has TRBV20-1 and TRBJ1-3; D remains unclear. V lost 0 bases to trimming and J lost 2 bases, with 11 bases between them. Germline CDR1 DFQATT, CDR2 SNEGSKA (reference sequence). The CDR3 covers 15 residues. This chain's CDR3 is CSARDQRATGNTIYF. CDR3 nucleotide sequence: TGCAGTGCTAGAGATCAAAGGGCAACTGGAAACACCATATATTTT.

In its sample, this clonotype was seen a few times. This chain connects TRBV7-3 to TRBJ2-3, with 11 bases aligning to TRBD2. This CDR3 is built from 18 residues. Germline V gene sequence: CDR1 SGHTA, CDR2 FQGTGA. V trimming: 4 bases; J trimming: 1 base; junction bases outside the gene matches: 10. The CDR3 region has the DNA TGTGCCAGCAGCTCGATAGCGGGGGGGTCCGACGGCACAGATACGCAGTATTTT. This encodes CASSSIAGGSDGTDTQYF.

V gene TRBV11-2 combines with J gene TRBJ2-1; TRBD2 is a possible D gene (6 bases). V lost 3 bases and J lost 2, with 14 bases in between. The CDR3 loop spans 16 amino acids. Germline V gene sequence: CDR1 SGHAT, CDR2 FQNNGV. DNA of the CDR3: TGTGCCAGCAGCTTGTCGGAGGGCCGAACCTACAATGAGCAGTTCTTC. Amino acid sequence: CASSLSEGRTYNEQFF.

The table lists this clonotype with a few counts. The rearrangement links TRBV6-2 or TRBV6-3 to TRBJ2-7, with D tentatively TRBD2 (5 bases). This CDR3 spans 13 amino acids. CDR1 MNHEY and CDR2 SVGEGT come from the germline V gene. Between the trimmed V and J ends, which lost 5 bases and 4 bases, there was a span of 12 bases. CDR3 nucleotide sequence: TGTGCCAGCAGTCCGTACGGGATGTACGAGCAGTACGTC. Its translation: CASSPYGMYEQYV.

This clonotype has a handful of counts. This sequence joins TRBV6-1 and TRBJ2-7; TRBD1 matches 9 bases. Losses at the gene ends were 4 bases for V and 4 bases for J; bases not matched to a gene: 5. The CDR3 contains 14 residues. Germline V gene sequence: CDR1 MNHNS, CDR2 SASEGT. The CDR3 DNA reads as TGTGCCAGCAGTGCAACAGGGGGCGCGTACGAGCAGTACGTC. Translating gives CASSATGGAYEQYV.

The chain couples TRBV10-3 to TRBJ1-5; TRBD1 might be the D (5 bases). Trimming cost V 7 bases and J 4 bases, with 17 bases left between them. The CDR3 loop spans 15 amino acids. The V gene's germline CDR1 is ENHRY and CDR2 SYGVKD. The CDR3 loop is CAIKKDGQHNQPQHF. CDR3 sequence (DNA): TGTGCCATCAAAAAGGACGGACAACATAATCAGCCCCAGCATTTT.

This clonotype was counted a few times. CDR3 in amino acids: CASSYLYLNSPLHF. For the CDR3, the DNA is TGTGCCAGCAGTTACCTTTATCTAAATTCACCCCTCCACTTT. The rearrangement links TRBV6-5 to TRBJ1-6, with D hard to call. Germline-derived CDR1 and CDR2 are MNHEY and SVGAGI. Trimming stripped 2 bases from V and 7 bases from J, with 9 bases between. The CDR3 covers 14 residues.

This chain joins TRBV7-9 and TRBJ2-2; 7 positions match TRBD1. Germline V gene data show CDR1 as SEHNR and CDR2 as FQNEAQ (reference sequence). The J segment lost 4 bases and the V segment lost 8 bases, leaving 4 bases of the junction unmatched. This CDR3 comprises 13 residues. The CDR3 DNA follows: TGTGCCAGCGTTACAGGGGTCACCGGGGAGCTGTTTTTT. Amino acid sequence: CASVTGVTGELFF.

The CDR3 sequence: CASRRTSGGVYNEQFF. The CDR3 coding sequence is TGTGCCAGCAGGCGGACTAGCGGGGGGGTATACAATGAGCAGTTCTTC. The V call is TRBV6-2 or TRBV6-3, the J call TRBJ2-1; 15 positions agree with TRBD2. With V trimmed by 6 bases and J by 4 bases, 4 bases remained unmatched. Germline V gives CDR1 MNHEY, CDR2 SVGEGT. The CDR3 loop spans 16 amino acids.

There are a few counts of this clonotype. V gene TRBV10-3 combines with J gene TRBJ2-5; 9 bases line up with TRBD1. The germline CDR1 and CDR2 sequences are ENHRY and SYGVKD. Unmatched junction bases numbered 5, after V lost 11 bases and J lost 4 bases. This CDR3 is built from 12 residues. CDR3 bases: TGTGCCGTAGGGACAGGGAGAGAGACCCAGTACTTC. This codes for CAVGTGRETQYF.

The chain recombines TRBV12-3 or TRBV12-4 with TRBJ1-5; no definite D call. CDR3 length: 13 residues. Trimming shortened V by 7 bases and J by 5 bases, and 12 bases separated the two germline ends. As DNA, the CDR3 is TGTGCCAGCACTTCGGGTGGCCATCAGCCCCAGCATTTT. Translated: CASTSGGHQPQHF.

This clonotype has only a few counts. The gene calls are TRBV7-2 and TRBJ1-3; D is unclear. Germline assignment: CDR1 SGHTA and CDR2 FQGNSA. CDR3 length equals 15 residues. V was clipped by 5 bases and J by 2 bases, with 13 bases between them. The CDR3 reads CASSRNRSPGNTIYF. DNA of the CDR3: TGTGCCAGCAGCCGTAATCGCTCTCCTGGAAACACCATATATTTT. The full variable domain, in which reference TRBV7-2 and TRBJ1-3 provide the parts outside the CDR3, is GAGVSQSPSNKVTEKGKDVELRCDPISGHTALYWYRQSLGQGLEFLIYFQGNSAPDKSGLPSDRFSAERTGGSVSTLTIQRTQQEDSAVYLCASSRNRSPGNTIYFGEGSWLTVV.

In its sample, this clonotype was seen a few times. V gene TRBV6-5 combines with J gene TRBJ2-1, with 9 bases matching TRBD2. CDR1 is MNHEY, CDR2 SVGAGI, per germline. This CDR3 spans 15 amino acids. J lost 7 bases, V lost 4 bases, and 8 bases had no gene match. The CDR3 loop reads CASSFQRGAGNEQFF. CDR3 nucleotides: TGTGCCAGCAGTTTCCAGCGGGGGGCGGGTAATGAGCAGTTCTTC.

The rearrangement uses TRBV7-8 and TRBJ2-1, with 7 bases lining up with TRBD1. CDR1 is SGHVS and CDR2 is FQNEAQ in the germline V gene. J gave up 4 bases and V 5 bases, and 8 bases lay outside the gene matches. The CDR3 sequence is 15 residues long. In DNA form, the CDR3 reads TGTGCCAGCAGCCTCCAGGGGGATGGGTACAATGAGCAGTTCTTC. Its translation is CASSLQGDGYNEQFF.

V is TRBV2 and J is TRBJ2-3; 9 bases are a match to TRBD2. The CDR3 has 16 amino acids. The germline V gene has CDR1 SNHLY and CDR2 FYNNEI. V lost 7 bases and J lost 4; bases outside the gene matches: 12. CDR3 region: CASKRLAGGAPDTQYF. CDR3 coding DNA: TGTGCCAGCAAACGCCTGGCGGGGGGGGCCCCAGATACGCAGTATTTT.